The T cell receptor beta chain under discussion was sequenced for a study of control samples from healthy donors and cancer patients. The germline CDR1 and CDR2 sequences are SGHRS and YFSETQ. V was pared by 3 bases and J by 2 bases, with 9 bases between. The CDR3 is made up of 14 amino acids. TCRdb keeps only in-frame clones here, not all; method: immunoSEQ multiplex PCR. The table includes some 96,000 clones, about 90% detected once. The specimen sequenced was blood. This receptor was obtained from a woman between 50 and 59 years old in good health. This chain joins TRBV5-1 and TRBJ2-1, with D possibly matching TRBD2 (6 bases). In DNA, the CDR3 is TGCGCCAGCAGCTCCTCGGGGGCCTACAATGAGCAGTTCTTC. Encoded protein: CASSSSGAYNEQFF.